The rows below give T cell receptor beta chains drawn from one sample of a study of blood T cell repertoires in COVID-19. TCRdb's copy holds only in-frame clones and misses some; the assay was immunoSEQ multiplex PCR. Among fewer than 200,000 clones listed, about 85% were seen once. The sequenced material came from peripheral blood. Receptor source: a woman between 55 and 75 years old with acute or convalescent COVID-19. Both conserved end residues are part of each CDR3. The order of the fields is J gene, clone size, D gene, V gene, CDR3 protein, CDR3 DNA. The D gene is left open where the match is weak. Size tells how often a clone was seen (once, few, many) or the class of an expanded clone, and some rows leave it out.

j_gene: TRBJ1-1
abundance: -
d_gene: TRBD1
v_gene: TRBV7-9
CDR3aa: CASSFIRGSTEAFF
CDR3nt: TGTGCCAGCAGCTTTATCAGGGGGAGTACTGAAGCTTTCTTT

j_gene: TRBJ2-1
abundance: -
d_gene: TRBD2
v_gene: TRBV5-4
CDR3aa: CASSPGTSGNHEQFF
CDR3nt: TGTGCCAGCAGCCCCGGGACTAGCGGGAATCATGAGCAGTTCTTC

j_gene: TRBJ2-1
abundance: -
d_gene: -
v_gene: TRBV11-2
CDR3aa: CASSLDGAAGEQFF
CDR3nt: TGTGCCAGCAGCTTAGATGGGGCGGCAGGGGAGCAGTTCTTC

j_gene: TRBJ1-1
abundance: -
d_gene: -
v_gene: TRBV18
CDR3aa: CASSSMGPPDTEAFF
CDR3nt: TGTGCCAGCTCATCGATGGGCCCTCCCGACACTGAAGCTTTCTTT

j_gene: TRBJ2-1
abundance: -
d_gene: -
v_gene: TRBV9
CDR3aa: CASSGPGHKYNEQFF
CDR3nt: TGTGCCAGCAGCGGCCCGGGACACAAATACAATGAGCAGTTCTTC

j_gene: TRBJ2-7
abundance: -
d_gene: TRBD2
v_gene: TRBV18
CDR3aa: CASSPLTSAGVRWEQYF
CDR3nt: TGTGCCAGCTCACCACTGACCAGTGCGGGAGTTCGATGGGAGCAGTACTTC

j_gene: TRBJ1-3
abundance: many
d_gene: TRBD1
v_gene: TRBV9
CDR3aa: CASSRQGRVGNTIYF
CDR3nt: TGTGCCAGCAGCAGACAGGGACGAGTTGGAAACACCATATATTTT

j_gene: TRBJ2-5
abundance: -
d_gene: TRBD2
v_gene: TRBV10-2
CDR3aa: CASSEKGAPSGIKETQYF
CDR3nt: TGCGCCAGCAGTGAGAAGGGGGCCCCTAGCGGGATTAAAGAGACCCAGTACTTC

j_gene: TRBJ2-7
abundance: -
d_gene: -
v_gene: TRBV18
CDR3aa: CASSPRDEQYF
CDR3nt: TGTGCCAGCTCACCACGAGACGAGCAGTACTTC

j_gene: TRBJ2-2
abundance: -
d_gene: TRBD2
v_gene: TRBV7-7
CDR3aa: CASSTLLPSGIPGELFF
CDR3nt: TGTGCTAGCAGCACACTCCTGCCTAGCGGGATCCCCGGGGAGCTGTTTTTT

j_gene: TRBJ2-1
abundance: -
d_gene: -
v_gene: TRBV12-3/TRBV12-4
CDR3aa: CASRVAGQEFF
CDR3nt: TGTGCCAGCAGGGTGGCGGGGCAGGAGTTCTTC

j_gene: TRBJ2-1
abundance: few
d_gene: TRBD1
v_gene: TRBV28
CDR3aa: CASIPGTGTYNEQFF
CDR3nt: TGTGCCAGCATCCCCGGGACAGGTACATACAATGAGCAGTTCTTC

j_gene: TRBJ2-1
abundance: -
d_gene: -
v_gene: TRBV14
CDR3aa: CASSQWARQFF
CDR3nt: TGTGCCAGCAGCCAATGGGCCCGGCAGTTCTTC

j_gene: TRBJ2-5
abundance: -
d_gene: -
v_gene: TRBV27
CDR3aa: CASSTNRVGSETQYF
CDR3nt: TGTGCCAGCAGTACCAACAGGGTCGGATCAGAGACCCAGTACTTC

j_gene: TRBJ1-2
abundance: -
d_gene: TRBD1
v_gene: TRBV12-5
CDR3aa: CASVRTGSYGYTF
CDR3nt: TGTGCTAGTGTCCGGACAGGGAGCTATGGCTACACCTTC

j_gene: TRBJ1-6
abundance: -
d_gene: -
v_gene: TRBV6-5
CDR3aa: CASRPSFSTNSPLHF
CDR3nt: TGTGCCAGCAGGCCGAGCTTTTCCACTAATTCACCCCTCCACTTT

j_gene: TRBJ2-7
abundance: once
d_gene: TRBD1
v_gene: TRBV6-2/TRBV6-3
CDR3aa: CASSPPQGQGTYEQYF
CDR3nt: TGTGCCAGCAGCCCTCCCCAGGGACAGGGGACCTACGAGCAGTACTTC

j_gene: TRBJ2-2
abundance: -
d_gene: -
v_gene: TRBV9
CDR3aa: CASGRVGTGELFF
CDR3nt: TGTGCCAGCGGCCGGGTGGGCACCGGGGAGCTGTTTTTT

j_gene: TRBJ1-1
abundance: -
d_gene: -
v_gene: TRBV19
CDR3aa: CASSKPGQNTEAFF
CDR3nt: TGTGCCAGTAGTAAACCGGGACAGAACACTGAAGCTTTCTTT

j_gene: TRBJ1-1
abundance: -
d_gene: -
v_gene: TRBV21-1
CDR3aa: CASIPPGGCTEAFF
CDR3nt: TGTGCCAGCATTCCTCCAGGGGGTTGCACTGAAGCTTTCTTT

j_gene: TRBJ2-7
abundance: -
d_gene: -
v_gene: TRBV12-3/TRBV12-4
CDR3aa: CASRLTGYEQYF
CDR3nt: TGTGCCAGCAGGTTGACAGGCTACGAGCAGTACTTC

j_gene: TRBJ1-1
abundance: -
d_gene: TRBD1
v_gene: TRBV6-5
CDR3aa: CASRHQGAGNTEAFF
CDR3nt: TGTGCCAGCAGACACCAGGGGGCCGGGAACACTGAAGCTTTCTTT

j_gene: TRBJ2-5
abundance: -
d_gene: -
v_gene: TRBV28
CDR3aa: CANSFRSGVPKETQYF
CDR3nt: TGTGCCAACAGTTTCCGTTCCGGGGTGCCGAAAGAGACCCAGTACTTC

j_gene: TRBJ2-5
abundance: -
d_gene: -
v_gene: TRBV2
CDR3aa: CASLQVYQETQYF
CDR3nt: TGTGCCAGCTTGCAGGTGTACCAAGAGACCCAGTACTTC

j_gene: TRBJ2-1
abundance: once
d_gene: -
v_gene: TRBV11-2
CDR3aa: CASSFSPGSVNEQFF
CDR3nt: TGTGCCAGCAGTTTCTCCCCCGGGAGTGTCAATGAGCAGTTCTTC

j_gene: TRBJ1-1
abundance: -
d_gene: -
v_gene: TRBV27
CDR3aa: CASSLSPSAGTEAFF
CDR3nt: TGTGCCAGCAGTTTATCCCCCTCGGCGGGCACTGAAGCTTTCTTT

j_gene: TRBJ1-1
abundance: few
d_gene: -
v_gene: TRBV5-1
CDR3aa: CASSLSARGTEAFF
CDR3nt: TGCGCCAGCAGCTTGAGCGCTAGGGGCACTGAAGCTTTCTTT

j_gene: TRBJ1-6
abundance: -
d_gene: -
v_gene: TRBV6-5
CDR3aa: CASRGGGSYNSPLHF
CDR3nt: TGTGCCAGCAGGGGAGGAGGCTCCTATAATTCACCCCTCCACTTT

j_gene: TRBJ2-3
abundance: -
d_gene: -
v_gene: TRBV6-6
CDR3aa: CASSYSTGSHTQYF
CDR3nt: TGTGCCAGCAGTTACTCGACGGGTTCGCATACGCAGTATTTT

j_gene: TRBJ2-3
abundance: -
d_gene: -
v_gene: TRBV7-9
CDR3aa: CASSPAGADTQYF
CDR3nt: TGTGCCAGCAGCCCCGCGGGCGCAGATACGCAGTATTTT

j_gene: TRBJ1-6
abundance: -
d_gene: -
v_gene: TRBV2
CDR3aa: CASQESYNSPLHF
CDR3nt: TGTGCCAGTCAGGAATCCTATAATTCACCCCTCCACTTT

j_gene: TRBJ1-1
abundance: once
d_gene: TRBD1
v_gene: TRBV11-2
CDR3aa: CASSSGQGIAEAFF
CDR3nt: TGTGCCAGCAGCTCGGGACAGGGTATCGCTGAAGCTTTCTTT

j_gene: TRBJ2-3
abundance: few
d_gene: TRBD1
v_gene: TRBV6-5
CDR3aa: CASSLPGQGTDTQYF
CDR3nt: TGTGCCAGCAGTTTGCCGGGACAGGGCACAGATACGCAGTATTTT

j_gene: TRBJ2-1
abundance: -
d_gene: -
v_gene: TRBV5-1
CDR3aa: CASSLDSRLGEQFF
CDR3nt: TGCGCCAGCAGCTTAGACTCTAGATTAGGTGAGCAGTTCTTC

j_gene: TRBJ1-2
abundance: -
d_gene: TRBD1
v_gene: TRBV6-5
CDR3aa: CASSPGGASGYTF
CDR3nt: TGTGCCAGCAGTCCAGGGGGCGCCTCTGGCTACACCTTC

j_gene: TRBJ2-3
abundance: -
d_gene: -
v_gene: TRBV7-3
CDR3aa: CASSLSTGGTQYF
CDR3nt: TGTGCCAGCAGCTTAAGCACAGGCGGTACGCAGTATTTT

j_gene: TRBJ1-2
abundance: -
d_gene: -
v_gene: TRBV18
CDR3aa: CASSPRPPRTNYGYTF
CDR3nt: TGTGCCAGCTCACCACGGCCGCCCAGGACTAACTATGGCTACACCTTC

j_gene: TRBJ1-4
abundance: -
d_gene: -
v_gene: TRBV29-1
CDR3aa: CSVERTAGSEKLFF
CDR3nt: TGCAGCGTCGAACGGACAGCGGGGAGTGAAAAACTGTTTTTT

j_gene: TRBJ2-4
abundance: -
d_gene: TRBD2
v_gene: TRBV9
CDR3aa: CASSVGTSGSGGQYF
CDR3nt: TGTGCCAGCAGCGTGGGGACTAGCGGGAGCGGGGGTCAGTACTTC

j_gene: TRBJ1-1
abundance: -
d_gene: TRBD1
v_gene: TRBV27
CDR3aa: CASSTLTGLNTEAFF
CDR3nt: TGTGCCAGCAGTACGTTGACAGGGCTGAACACTGAAGCTTTCTTT

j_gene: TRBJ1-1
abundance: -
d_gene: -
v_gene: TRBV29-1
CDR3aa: CSVTQGTPGEAFF
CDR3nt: TGCAGCGTTACCCAAGGTACTCCCGGAGAGGCTTTCTTT

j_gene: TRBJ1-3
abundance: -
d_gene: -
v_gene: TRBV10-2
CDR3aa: CASREQGNGNTIYF
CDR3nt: TGCGCCAGCAGGGAACAGGGTAATGGGAACACCATATATTTT

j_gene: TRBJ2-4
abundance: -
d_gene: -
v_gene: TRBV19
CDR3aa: CASSTRGVKNIQYF
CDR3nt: TGTGCCAGTAGTACGCGGGGCGTCAAAAACATTCAGTACTTC

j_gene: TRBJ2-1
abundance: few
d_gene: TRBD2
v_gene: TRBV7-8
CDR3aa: CASSLGGRAKTNYNEQFF
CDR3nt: TGTGCCAGCAGCTTAGGCGGGAGAGCCAAAACCAACTACAATGAGCAGTTCTTC

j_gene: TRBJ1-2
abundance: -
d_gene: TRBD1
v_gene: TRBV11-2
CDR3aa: CASSLDTGGSYGYTF
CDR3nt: TGTGCCAGCAGCTTAGATACAGGGGGTTCCTATGGCTACACCTTC

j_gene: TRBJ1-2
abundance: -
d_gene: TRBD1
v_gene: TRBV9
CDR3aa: CASSVARTGNGYTF
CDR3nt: TGTGCCAGCAGCGTAGCACGGACAGGGAATGGCTACACCTTC

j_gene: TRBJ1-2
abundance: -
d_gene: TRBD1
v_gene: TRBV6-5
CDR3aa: CASSTRQGASYGYTF
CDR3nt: TGTGCCAGCAGTACCCGACAGGGGGCAAGCTATGGCTACACCTTC

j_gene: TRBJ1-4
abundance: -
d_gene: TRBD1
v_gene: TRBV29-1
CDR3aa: CSVREGGGYEKLFF
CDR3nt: TGCAGCGTTCGAGAAGGGGGCGGGTATGAAAAACTGTTTTTT

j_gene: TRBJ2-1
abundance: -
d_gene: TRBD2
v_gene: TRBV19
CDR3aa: CASHPGTSVYNEQFF
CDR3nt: TGTGCCAGCCACCCGGGGACTAGCGTATACAATGAGCAGTTCTTC

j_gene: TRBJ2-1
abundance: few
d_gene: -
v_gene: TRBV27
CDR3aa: CASSLRSRRGRWDEQFF
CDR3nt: TGTGCCAGCAGTTTAAGAAGTAGGAGGGGGCGCTGGGATGAGCAGTTCTTC

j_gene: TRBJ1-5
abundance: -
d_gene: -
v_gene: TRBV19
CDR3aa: CASSAPGHGGNQPQHF
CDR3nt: TGTGCCAGTAGTGCGCCGGGACACGGCGGCAATCAGCCCCAGCATTTT

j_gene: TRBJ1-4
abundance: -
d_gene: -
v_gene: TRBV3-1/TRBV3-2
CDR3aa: CASSQDIGGAYNEKLFF
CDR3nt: TGTGCCAGCAGCCAAGATATCGGGGGGGCCTATAATGAAAAACTGTTTTTT

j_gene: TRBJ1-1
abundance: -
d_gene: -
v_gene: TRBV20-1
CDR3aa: CSASSAGDARTEAFF
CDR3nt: TGCAGTGCTAGTTCGGCAGGGGACGCTCGGACTGAAGCTTTCTTT

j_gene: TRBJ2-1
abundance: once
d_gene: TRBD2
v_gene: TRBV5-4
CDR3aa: CASSRAGGPGGEQFF
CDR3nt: TGTGCCAGCAGCAGAGCGGGAGGGCCCGGTGGTGAGCAGTTCTTC

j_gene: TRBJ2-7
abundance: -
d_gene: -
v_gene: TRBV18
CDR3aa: CASSPRAGVLYEQYF
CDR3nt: TGTGCCAGCTCACCACGGGCAGGGGTACTCTACGAGCAGTACTTC